This TCR beta chain was captured in a study of blood T cell repertoires in COVID-19. Study summary: The study drew acute and convalescent COVID-19 samples from the United States, Italy and Spain. PBMCs, B-cell-depleted T cells, or T cells were the source of the cDNA or gDNA that made up the material.

Original processing notes: Counts of nucleated cells, estimated from reference gene primer amplification, were obtained. Repertoires were generated with immunoSEQ multiplex PCR, while TCRdb's copy carries only in-frame clones and drops some. V and J calls and clone size come straight from that table; D and trimming were deduced from the DNA. The sample includes 120,000 or so clones, 83% of them seen just once. The receptor comes from an elderly man with active or convalescent COVID-19. Sequenced: peripheral blood.

The CDR3 region has the DNA TGTGCCAGCAGCTTCAGGGCCTCTAATGAAAAACTGTTTTTT. Translating gives CASSFRASNEKLFF. The chain uses TRBV7-2 and TRBJ1-4; D perhaps matches TRBD1 (5 bases). This CDR3 is built from 14 residues. The V and J ends lost 3 bases and 3 bases respectively, with 8 bases between them. Germline-derived CDR1 and CDR2 are SGHTA and FQGNSA.